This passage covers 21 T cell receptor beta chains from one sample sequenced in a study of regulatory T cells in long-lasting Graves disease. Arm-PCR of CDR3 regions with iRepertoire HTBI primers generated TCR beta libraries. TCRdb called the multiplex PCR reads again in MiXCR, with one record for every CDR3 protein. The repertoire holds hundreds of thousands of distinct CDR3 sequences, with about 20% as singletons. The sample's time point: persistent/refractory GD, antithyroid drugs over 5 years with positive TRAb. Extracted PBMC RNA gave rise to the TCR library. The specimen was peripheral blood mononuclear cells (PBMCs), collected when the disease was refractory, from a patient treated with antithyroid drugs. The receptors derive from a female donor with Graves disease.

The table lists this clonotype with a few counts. CDR3 sequence reads: CASSLWGLGGKNIQYF. The CDR3 nucleotides read TGTGCCAGCAGCTTGTGGGGGCTTGGCGGAAAAAACATTCAGTACTTC. The chain uses TRBV5-8 and TRBJ2-4; tentative D call: TRBD1 (6 bases). V was cut by 1 base and J by 4 bases, with 15 bases left in between. The CDR3 is 16 residues long. Looked up from germline, CDR1 is SGHTS and CDR2 is YDEGEE.

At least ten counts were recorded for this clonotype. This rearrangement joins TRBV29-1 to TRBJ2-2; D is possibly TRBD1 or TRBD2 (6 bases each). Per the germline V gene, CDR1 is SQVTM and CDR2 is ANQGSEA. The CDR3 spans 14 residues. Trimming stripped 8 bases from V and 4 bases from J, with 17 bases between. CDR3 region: CSTKGGQGTGELFF. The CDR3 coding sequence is TGCAGCACTAAAGGGGGGCAGGGCACCGGGGAGCTGTTTTTT.

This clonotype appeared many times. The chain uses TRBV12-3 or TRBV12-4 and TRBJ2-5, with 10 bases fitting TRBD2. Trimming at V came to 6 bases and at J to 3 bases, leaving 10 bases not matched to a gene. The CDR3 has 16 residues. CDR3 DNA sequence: TGTGCCAGCAGCCTCACTCTGCTAGCGGGAGAAGAGACCCAGTACTTC. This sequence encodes CASSLTLLAGEETQYF.

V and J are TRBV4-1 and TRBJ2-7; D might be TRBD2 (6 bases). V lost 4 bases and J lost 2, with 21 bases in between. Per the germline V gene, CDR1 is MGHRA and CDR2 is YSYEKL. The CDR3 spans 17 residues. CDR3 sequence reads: CASSPVRSSENTYEQYF. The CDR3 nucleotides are TGCGCCAGCAGCCCCGTTCGGTCTAGCGAGAACACCTACGAGCAGTACTTC.

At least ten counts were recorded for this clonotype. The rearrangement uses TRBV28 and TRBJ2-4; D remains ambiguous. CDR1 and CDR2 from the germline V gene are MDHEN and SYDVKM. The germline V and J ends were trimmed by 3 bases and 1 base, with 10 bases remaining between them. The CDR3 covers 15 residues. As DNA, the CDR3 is TGTGCCAGCAGTTTGCAGGAGCGCGCCAAAAACATTCAGTACTTC. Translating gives CASSLQERAKNIQYF.

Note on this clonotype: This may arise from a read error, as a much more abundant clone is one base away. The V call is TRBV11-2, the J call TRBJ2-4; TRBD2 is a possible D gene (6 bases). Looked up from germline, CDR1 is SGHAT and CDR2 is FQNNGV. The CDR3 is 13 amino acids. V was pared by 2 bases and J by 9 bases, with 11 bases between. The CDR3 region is CASSLNSGSIQYF. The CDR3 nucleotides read TGTGCCAGCAGCTTAAATAGCGGAAGCATTCAGTACTTC.

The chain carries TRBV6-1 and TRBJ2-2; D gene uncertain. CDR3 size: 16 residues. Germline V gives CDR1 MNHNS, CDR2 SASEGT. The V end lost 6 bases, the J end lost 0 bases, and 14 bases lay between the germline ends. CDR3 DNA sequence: TGTGCCAGCAGCCCTGATGGGCGCCCGAACACCGGGGAGCTGTTTTTT. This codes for CASSPDGRPNTGELFF.

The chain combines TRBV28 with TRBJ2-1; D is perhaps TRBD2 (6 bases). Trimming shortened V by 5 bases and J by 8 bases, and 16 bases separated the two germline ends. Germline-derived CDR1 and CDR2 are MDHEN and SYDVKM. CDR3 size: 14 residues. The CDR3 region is CASSSGGGWDEQFF. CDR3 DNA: TGTGCCAGCAGTAGCGGAGGAGGGTGGGATGAGCAGTTCTTC.

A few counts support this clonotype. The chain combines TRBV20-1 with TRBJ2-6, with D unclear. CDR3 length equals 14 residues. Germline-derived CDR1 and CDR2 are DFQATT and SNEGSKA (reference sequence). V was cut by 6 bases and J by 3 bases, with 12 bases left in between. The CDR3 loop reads CSANTKHGANVLTF. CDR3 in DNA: TGCAGTGCCAATACGAAACATGGGGCCAACGTCCTGACTTTC.

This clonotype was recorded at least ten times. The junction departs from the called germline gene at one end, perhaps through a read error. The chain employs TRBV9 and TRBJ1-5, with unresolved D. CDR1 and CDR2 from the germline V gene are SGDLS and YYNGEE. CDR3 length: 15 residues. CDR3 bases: TGTGCCAGCAGCGTAGACGGGGAATTCGGTCAGCCCCAGCACTTT. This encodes CASSVDGEFGQPQHF.

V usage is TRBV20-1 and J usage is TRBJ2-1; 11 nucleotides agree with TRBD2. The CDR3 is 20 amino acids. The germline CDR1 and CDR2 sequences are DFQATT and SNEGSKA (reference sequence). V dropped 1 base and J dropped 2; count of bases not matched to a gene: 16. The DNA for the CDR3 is TGCAGTGCTAGAGGAGGGACCCAATCGACGGGACTAGCGGCCTACAATGAGCAGTTCTTC. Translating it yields CSARGGTQSTGLAAYNEQFF.

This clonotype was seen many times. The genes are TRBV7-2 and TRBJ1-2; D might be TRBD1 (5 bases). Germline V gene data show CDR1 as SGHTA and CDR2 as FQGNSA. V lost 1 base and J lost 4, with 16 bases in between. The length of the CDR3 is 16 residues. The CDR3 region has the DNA TGTGCCAGCAGCTTAGTGATGGGAGGGACTCTCTATGGCTACACCTTC. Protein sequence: CASSLVMGGTLYGYTF. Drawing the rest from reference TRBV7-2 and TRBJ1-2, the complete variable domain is GAGVSQSPSNKVTEKGKDVELRCDPISGHTALYWYRQSLGQGLEFLIYFQGNSAPDKSGLPSDRFSAERTGGSVSTLTIQRTQQEDSAVYLCASSLVMGGTLYGYTFGSGTRLTVV.

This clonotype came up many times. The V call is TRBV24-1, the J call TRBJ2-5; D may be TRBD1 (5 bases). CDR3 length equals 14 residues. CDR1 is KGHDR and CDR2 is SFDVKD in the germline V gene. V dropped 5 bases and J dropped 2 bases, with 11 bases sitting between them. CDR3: CATSGQMNQETQYF. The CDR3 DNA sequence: TGTGCCACCAGTGGACAGATGAATCAAGAGACCCAGTACTTC.

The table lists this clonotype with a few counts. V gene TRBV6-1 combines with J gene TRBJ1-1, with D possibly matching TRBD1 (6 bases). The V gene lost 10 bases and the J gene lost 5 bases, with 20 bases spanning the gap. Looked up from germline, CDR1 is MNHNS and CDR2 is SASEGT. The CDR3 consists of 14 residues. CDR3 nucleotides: TGTGCCACCGTGCCTGGGGGGGCAGAAACTGAAGCTTTCTTT. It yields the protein CATVPGGAETEAFF.

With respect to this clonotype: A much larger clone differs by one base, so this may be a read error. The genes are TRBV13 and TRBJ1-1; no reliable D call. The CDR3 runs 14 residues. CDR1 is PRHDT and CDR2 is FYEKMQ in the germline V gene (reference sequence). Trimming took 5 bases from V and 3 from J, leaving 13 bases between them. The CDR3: CASSPAKADTEAFF. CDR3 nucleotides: TGTGCCAGCAGCCCGGCGAAAGCGGACACTGAAGCTTTCTTT.

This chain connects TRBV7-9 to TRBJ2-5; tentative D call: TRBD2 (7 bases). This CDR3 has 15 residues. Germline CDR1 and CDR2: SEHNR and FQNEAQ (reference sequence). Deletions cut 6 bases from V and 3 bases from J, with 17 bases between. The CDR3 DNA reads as TGTGCCAGCAGACCCCGGGGGGCCTGGGAAGAGACCCAGTACTTC. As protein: CASRPRGAWEETQYF.

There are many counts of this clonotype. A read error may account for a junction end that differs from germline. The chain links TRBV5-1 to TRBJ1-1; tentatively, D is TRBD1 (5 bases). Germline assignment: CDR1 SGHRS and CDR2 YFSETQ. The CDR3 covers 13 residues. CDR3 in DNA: TGTGCCAGCAGTTTTCAGGGAGGCACTGAAGCTTTCTTT. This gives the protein CASSFQGGTEAFF.

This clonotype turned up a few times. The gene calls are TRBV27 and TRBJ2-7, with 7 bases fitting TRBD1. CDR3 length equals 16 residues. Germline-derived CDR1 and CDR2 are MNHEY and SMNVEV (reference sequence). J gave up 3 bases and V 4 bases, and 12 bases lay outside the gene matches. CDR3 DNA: TGTGCCAGCAGTTCGTACCGGGACAGAGTCAACTACGAGCAGTACTTC. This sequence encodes CASSSYRDRVNYEQYF.

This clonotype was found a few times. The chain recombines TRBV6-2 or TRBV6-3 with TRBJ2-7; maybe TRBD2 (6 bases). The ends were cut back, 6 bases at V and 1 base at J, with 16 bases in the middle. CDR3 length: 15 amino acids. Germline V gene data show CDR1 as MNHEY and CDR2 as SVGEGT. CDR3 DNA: TGTGCCAGCAGACCCCAGGCGGGGTCGTCCTACGAGCAGTACTTC. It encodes CASRPQAGSSYEQYF.

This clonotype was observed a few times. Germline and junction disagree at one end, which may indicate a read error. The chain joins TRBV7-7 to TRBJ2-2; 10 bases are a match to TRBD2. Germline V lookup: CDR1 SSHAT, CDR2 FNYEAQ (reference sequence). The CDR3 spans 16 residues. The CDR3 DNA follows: TGTGCTAGCAGCTTAGCAAGCGGGAGGGCCGGCGGGGAGCTGTTTTTT. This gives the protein CASSLASGRAGGELFF.

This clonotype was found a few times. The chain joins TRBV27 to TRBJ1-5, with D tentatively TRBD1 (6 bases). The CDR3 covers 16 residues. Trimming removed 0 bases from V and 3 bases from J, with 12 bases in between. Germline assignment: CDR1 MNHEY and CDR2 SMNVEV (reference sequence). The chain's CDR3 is CASSLSAGGLNQPQHF. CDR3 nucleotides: TGTGCCAGCAGTTTATCGGCGGGGGGCCTCAATCAGCCCCAGCATTTT.